This T cell receptor beta chain is drawn from a study of blood T cell repertoires in COVID-19. Across the study: Italy, Spain and the United States were the sources of the convalescent and acute COVID-19 samples. PBMCs, B-cell-depleted T cells, or T cells were the source of the cDNA or gDNA that made up the material.

Methods used by the authors: Reference gene primers were amplified, and this amplification served to estimate nucleated cell counts. This table comes from immunoSEQ multiplex PCR, and its TCRdb copy is limited to in-frame clones, with some not included. The DNA was the basis for D and trimming; V, J and clone size are from that table. The table shows 150,000 or so clones, with roughly four fifths occurring only once. Germline V gene lookup returns CDR1 KGHSH and CDR2 LQKENI. This CDR3 comprises 16 residues. V shed 0 bases and J shed 1 base, with 12 bases lying between them. Sequences were obtained from peripheral blood. The sequence derives from a human donor with acute or convalescent COVID-19. The donor label of this sample is uncertain. The chain links TRBV18 to TRBJ1-1; D is undetermined. DNA for the CDR3: TGTGCCAGCTCACCACCGGTACCGACTAGGAACACTGAAGCTTTCTTT. It encodes CASSPPVPTRNTEAFF.